This T cell receptor (beta chain) stems from a study of response to subunit inactivated influenza vaccine. Study observations and caveats: Seasonal influenza vaccination, on each occasion, was suggested by the authors to recruit few new T cells.

A single record per CDR3 protein comes from TCRdb applying MiXCR to the RT-PCR reads. In the table there are 650,000 to 800,000 distinct CDR3 sequences, about 15% of which are singletons. Germline V gene lookup returns CDR1 SQVTM and CDR2 ANQGSEA. The V end lost 4 bases, the J end lost 0 bases, and 11 bases lay between the germline ends. This CDR3 comprises 14 residues. A remark on this clonotype: Its antigen is unknown.

The clonotype originates from a man over 45 who received an inactivated influenza vaccine. This rearrangement joins TRBV29-1 to TRBJ2-3; unclear D gene. Sample: PBMCs from blood, taken 14 to 15 days before vaccination. The CDR3 sequence is CSVGSRPSTDTQYF. CDR3 nucleotides: TGCAGCGTTGGAAGCAGACCTAGCACAGATACGCAGTATTTT.